The next 18 T cell receptor beta chains were all read from a single sample in a study of monozygotic twins with inflammatory bowel disease. TCRdb re-called the 5' RACE reads and catalogs CDR3 proteins one per entry, DNA excluded. This repertoire includes approximately 140,000 distinct CDR3 sequences. The sequenced material came from blood. These TCRs come from a human donor with ulcerative colitis or Crohn's disease, or a healthy co-twin of an affected twin (not recorded which).

The chain employs TRBV5-1 and TRBJ2-7; as DNA is missing, the TRBD1 call by TCRdb cannot be tested. CDR1 and CDR2 from the germline V gene are SGHRS and YFSETQ. The CDR3 is 15 amino acids. The CDR3 is CASSPSGTTSYEQYF.

The chain has TRBV5-1 and TRBJ2-5; TCRdb outputs TRBD2, but without DNA this stays unchecked. The germline CDR1 and CDR2 sequences are SGHRS and YFSETQ. The CDR3 runs 18 residues. The CDR3 protein is CASSLEGLAGGYQETQYF.

This sequence joins TRBV9 and TRBJ1-5. CDR3 length: 15 amino acids. Germline V CDR1 and CDR2: SGDLS, YYNGEE. The CDR3 sequence is CASSPSQGSNQPQHF.

This chain connects TRBV2 to TRBJ1-6; TCRdb lists TRBD1, though no DNA is available to test this call. The CDR3 consists of 15 residues. Germline V lookup: CDR1 SNHLY, CDR2 FYNNEI. The CDR3 loop is CASSNSGQGNSPLHF.

CDR3 in amino acids: CASSRDSGTEKLFF. V usage is TRBV7-2 and J usage is TRBJ1-4; with no DNA, the TCRdb D assignment of TRBD1 cannot be verified. Germline loops: CDR1 SGHTA, CDR2 FQGNSA. This CDR3 region has 14 residues.

The V and J genes are TRBV7-2 and TRBJ1-5. This CDR3 has 13 residues. The germline V gene encodes CDR1 SGHTA and CDR2 FQGNSA. CDR3 amino acids: CASSQGRNQPQHF.

The genes are TRBV6-5 and TRBJ2-7; with no DNA, the TCRdb D assignment of TRBD2 cannot be verified. This CDR3 region has 16 residues. Germline-derived CDR1 and CDR2 are MNHEY and SVGAGI. CDR3 sequence: CASSYAAGSATDEQYF.

This chain links TRBV5-1 with TRBJ2-2. The CDR3 spans 15 residues. The germline gives CDR1 SGHRS, CDR2 YFSETQ. The chain's CDR3 is CASSLAATNTGELFF.

The CDR3 loop reads CASSLRGQGPRSNQPQHF. This chain connects TRBV7-8 to TRBJ1-5; no DNA is available, so the TRBD1 call from TCRdb remains unchecked. CDR1 and CDR2 (germline): SGHVS, FQNEAQ. CDR3 length: 18 amino acids. Variable domain in full (rest from reference TRBV7-8 and TRBJ1-5): GAGVSQSPRYKVAKRGQDVALRCDPISGHVSLFWYQQALGQGPEFLTYFQNEAQLDKSGLPSDRFFAERPEGSVSTLKIQRTQQEDSAVYLCASSLRGQGPRSNQPQHFGDGTRLSIL.

V gene TRBV5-1 combines with J gene TRBJ2-1; with no DNA, the TCRdb D assignment of TRBD1 cannot be verified. Per the germline V gene, CDR1 is SGHRS and CDR2 is YFSETQ. The CDR3 spans 15 residues. The CDR3 region is CASSATDRENNEQFF. Variable domain in full (rest from reference TRBV5-1 and TRBJ2-1): KAGVTQTPRYLIKTRGQQVTLSCSPISGHRSVSWYQQTPGQGLQFLFEYFSETQRNKGNFPGRFSGRQFSNSRSEMNVSTLELGDSALYLCASSATDRENNEQFFGPGTRLTVL.

This sequence joins TRBV19 and TRBJ2-2; the TCRdb call, TRBD2, lacks DNA for checking. Germline V gene sequence: CDR1 LNHDA, CDR2 SQIVND (reference sequence). The CDR3 extends over 18 amino acids. CDR3: CASRTGTSGGRNTGELFF.

This chain connects TRBV5-5 to TRBJ2-3. CDR3 length equals 15 residues. Germline CDR1 is SGHKS and CDR2 is YYEKEE (reference sequence). This CDR3 is CASSLEATYTDTQYF.

The chain joins TRBV20-1 to TRBJ2-1. The CDR3 totals 14 residues. Germline CDR1 DFQATT, CDR2 SNEGSKA (reference sequence). CDR3 residues: CSARAVGLYNEQFF.

The J gene is TRBJ2-1, the V gene TRBV2. This CDR3 is 11 amino acids long. Germline V gene lookup returns CDR1 SNHLY and CDR2 FYNNEI. The CDR3: CASTTHNEQFF. The full variable domain, completed using reference TRBV2 and TRBJ2-1, is EPEVTQTPSHQVTQMGQEVILRCVPISNHLYFYWYRQILGQKVEFLVSFYNNEISEKSEIFDDQFSVERPDGSNFTLKIRSTKLEDSAMYFCASTTHNEQFFGPGTRLTVL.

The J gene is TRBJ2-7, the V gene TRBV4-3; the D call of TRBD1 rests on TCRdb alone, since no DNA is present to check it. Germline CDR1 is LGHNA and CDR2 is YSLEER. This CDR3 has 18 residues. This chain's CDR3 is CASSQFTARQAITYEQYF.

CDR3 loop: CASSPRWSGLTGYEQYF. The chain combines TRBV18 with TRBJ2-7; checking the TCRdb D call of TRBD2 is not possible without DNA. Germline V gene lookup returns CDR1 KGHSH and CDR2 LQKENI. The CDR3 is made up of 17 amino acids.

CDR3 region: CASLPGSSYNEQFF. This chain joins TRBV11-2 and TRBJ2-1. Germline lookup yields CDR1 SGHAT and CDR2 FQNNGV. This CDR3 contains 14 residues.

The CDR3 spells CASSLTAQEPFRTNTEAFF. V and J are TRBV5-1 and TRBJ1-1. CDR3 size: 19 residues. Germline CDR1 reads SGHRS; CDR2 reads YFSETQ. Looking up the rest from reference TRBV5-1 and TRBJ1-1 gives the full variable domain: KAGVTQTPRYLIKTRGQQVTLSCSPISGHRSVSWYQQTPGQGLQFLFEYFSETQRNKGNFPGRFSGRQFSNSRSEMNVSTLELGDSALYLCASSLTAQEPFRTNTEAFFGQGTRLTVV.